This T cell receptor beta chain was recovered during a study of CD8 T cells in Susac syndrome. General study results and limits: None of the CD4+ T cell repertoires in Susac syndrome showed clonal expansion.

Both CD4+ and CD8+ T cells were negatively isolated, and TEMRA cells underwent FACS enrichment. Comments on this clonotype: What it binds is not known.

With random hexamers, reverse transcription was performed on about 0.5 to 1 ug of RNA. Amplification of TCR beta CDR3 used immunoSEQ multiplex PCR across 54 Vbeta and 13 Jbeta. MiXCR, run by TCRdb on the immunoSEQ multiplex PCR reads, gives a single entry per CDR3 protein. The repertoire holds tens of thousands of distinct CDR3 sequences, with 85% to 95% as singletons. Sequenced sample: CD4+ T cells from PBMCs. The receptor's source is a human donor with Susac syndrome.

The CDR3 reads CSVGTGGVGDYGYTF. The CDR3 region has the DNA TGCAGCGTTGGGACAGGGGGCGTTGGGGACTATGGCTACACCTTC. V usage is TRBV29-1 and J usage is TRBJ1-2; 11 nucleotides match TRBD1. The CDR3 is made up of 15 amino acids. The V gene's germline CDR1 is SQVTM and CDR2 ANQGSEA. V shed 4 bases, J shed 3 bases, and the junction held 7 bases outside the gene matches.